Listed here are 30 T cell receptor beta chains from one sample, sequenced in a study of blood T cell repertoires in COVID-19. Profiling relied on immunoSEQ multiplex PCR, and the TCRdb table lists in-frame clones only, not all of them. The profile covers approximately 170,000 clones, with just under 85% appearing a single time and 2.5% to 3% taken by the ten largest. Specimen: peripheral blood. These receptors all come from an elderly woman with COVID-19, enrolled during active disease.

This chain links TRBV27 with TRBJ2-6; D gene uncertain. The germline CDR1 and CDR2 sequences are MNHEY and SMNVEV (reference sequence). This CDR3 spans 18 amino acids. V was cut by 0 bases and J by 2 bases, with 14 bases left in between. The CDR3 DNA sequence: TGTGCCAGCAGTTTATCCCCACCCGAGTTTACTGGGGCCAACGTCCTGACTTTC. Its translation: CASSLSPPEFTGANVLTF.

The CDR3: CASSPPKTGTGINTEAFF. CDR3 sequence (DNA): TGTGCCAGCAGTCCCCCCAAGACAGGGACAGGAATTAACACTGAAGCTTTCTTT. This chain joins TRBV25-1 and TRBJ1-1; 8 positions agree with TRBD1. The junction had 16 bases not matched to a gene; V was cut back by 5 bases and J by 2 bases. CDR1 is MGHDK and CDR2 is SYGVNS in the germline V gene. The CDR3 extends over 18 amino acids.

The gene calls are TRBV5-3 and TRBJ2-7; D might be TRBD2 (6 bases). TRBV5-3 is identified as an open reading frame with a role that is uncertain. Trimming stripped 4 bases from V and 5 bases from J, with 16 bases between. The CDR3 spans 14 residues. Written as DNA, the CDR3 is TGTGCCAGAAGCCGGCGGGGCGATCCCCACGAGCAGTACTTC. Protein product: CARSRRGDPHEQYF.

This rearrangement joins TRBV29-1 to TRBJ2-5; the match to TRBD1 covers 7 bases. After removal of 4 bases from V and 2 bases from J, the junction contained 13 bases not matched to a gene. CDR1 and CDR2 from the germline V gene are SQVTM and ANQGSEA. The CDR3 is 16 amino acids. The CDR3 reads CSVVPHRDSLQETQYF. Here the CDR3 DNA reads TGCAGCGTTGTACCCCACCGGGACAGTCTACAAGAGACCCAGTACTTC.

The rearrangement links TRBV2 to TRBJ1-6; D possibly corresponds to TRBD1 (6 bases). The CDR3 has 14 residues. Trimming pared 2 bases from V and 9 bases from J, leaving 11 bases between. Germline lookup yields CDR1 SNHLY and CDR2 FYNNEI. The CDR3 DNA follows: TGTGCCAGCAGTGAATACAGGGCGAGTTCACCCCTCCACTTT. Its translation is CASSEYRASSPLHF.

The chain combines TRBV10-3 with TRBJ2-1; the match to TRBD2 covers 14 bases. The V gene end was trimmed by 6 bases and the J gene end by 0 bases; junction bases not matched to a gene: 4. The CDR3 covers 17 residues. Germline V lookup: CDR1 ENHRY, CDR2 SYGVKD. This CDR3 is CAIRRTSGRYSYNEQFF. The CDR3 bases are TGTGCCATCAGACGGACTAGCGGGAGGTACTCCTACAATGAGCAGTTCTTC.

The rearrangement uses TRBV30 and TRBJ1-6, with a possible D match to TRBD1 (5 bases). The V gene lost 1 base and the J gene lost 1 base, with 14 bases spanning the gap. This CDR3 contains 17 residues. CDR1 is GTSNPN, CDR2 SVGIG, per germline (reference sequence). DNA for the CDR3: TGTGCCTGGAGTGGTCTGGGGCTCGCATCCTATAATTCACCCCTCCACTTT. It codes for CAWSGLGLASYNSPLHF.

The sample holds a few counts of this clone. This chain uses TRBV7-2 with TRBJ2-2; unclear D gene. The CDR3 has 14 residues. CDR1 is SGHTA and CDR2 is FQGNSA in the germline V gene. With 1 base removed from V and 1 base from J, the gap between germline ends came to 4 bases. The CDR3 loop is CASSLVWNTGELFF. In DNA, the CDR3 is TGTGCCAGCAGCTTAGTCTGGAACACCGGGGAGCTGTTTTTT. Full variable domain (remainder filled in from reference TRBV7-2 and TRBJ2-2): GAGVSQSPSNKVTEKGKDVELRCDPISGHTALYWYRQSLGQGLEFLIYFQGNSAPDKSGLPSDRFSAERTGGSVSTLTIQRTQQEDSAVYLCASSLVWNTGELFFGEGSRLTVL.

The chain uses TRBV19 and TRBJ2-3, with 7 bases fitting TRBD2. Germline V gene lookup returns CDR1 LNHDA and CDR2 SQIVND (reference sequence). This CDR3 region has 13 residues. V shed 6 bases, J shed 3 bases, and the junction held 3 bases outside the gene matches. The CDR3 DNA is TGTGCCAGTAGAGGACTAGTTACAGATACGCAGTATTTT. Protein product: CASRGLVTDTQYF.

The rearrangement uses TRBV19 and TRBJ1-2; D is ambiguous. The CDR3 length is 16 residues. Between the trimmed V and J ends, which lost 1 base and 1 base, there was a span of 13 bases. Looked up from germline, CDR1 is LNHDA and CDR2 is SQIVND (reference sequence). CDR3 protein: CASSIGPGRVNYGYTF. Here the CDR3 DNA reads TGTGCCAGTAGTATAGGACCCGGCCGGGTTAACTATGGCTACACCTTC.

The gene calls are TRBV2 and TRBJ1-4, with D uncertain. The CDR3 has 13 amino acids. CDR1 is SNHLY, CDR2 FYNNEI, per germline. Trimming removed 5 bases at V and 4 bases at J, with 8 bases between. Written as DNA, the CDR3 is TGTGCCAGCAGTTTCTATGGTAATGAAAAACTGTTTTTT. This encodes CASSFYGNEKLFF.

This sequence joins TRBV15 and TRBJ1-4; D is unresolved. Germline V gives CDR1 LNHNV, CDR2 YYDKDF (reference sequence). This CDR3 region has 15 residues. The CDR3, as DNA: TGTGCTGGAGGGCGAGGCCCGGCGACTAATGAAAAACTGTTTTTT. Residues: CAGGRGPATNEKLFF.

CDR3 bases: TGTGCCAGCAGAGGGACAGCGGGAGTGTTTCTAAATGAGCAGTTCTTC. It yields the protein CASRGTAGVFLNEQFF. The rearrangement links TRBV27 to TRBJ2-1; D is possibly TRBD2 (8 bases). CDR1 MNHEY and CDR2 SMNVEV come from the germline V gene (reference sequence). Trimming took off 6 bases at V and 7 bases at J, with 22 bases between the two ends. There are 16 residues in the CDR3.

The chain combines TRBV24-1 with TRBJ1-2, with TRBD1 identical over 9 bases. Germline-derived CDR1 and CDR2 are KGHDR and SFDVKD. The CDR3 is 16 residues long. The V and J ends lost 3 bases and 4 bases, in that order; junction bases with no gene match: 8. The CDR3 here is CATSDPKTGGVYGYTF. DNA for the CDR3: TGTGCCACCAGTGATCCCAAGACAGGGGGGGTCTATGGCTACACCTTC.

The chain is built from TRBV6-2 or TRBV6-3 and TRBJ2-5; 10 bases map to TRBD2. The germline gives CDR1 MNHEY, CDR2 SVGEGT. The junction had 16 bases not matched to a gene; V was cut back by 4 bases and J by 2 bases. This CDR3 region has 19 residues. In DNA, the CDR3 is TGTGCCAGCAGTTTCAGGGTTTGGTCCCGGACTAGCGGTCAAGAGACCCAGTACTTC. Its protein product is CASSFRVWSRTSGQETQYF.

This chain links TRBV4-1 with TRBJ2-7; D is unresolved. The germline CDR1 and CDR2 sequences are MGHRA and YSYEKL. This CDR3 comprises 16 residues. V lost 0 bases and J 5 bases, leaving 17 bases between the germline ends. CDR3 sequence: CASSQDVAPHLNEQYF. Here the CDR3 DNA reads TGCGCCAGCAGCCAAGATGTAGCCCCCCATCTTAACGAGCAGTACTTC.

This clone occurred once. The chain joins TRBV25-1 to TRBJ1-3; 7 nucleotides align to TRBD1. CDR1 is MGHDK, CDR2 SYGVNS, per germline. The CDR3 consists of 14 residues. After removal of 8 bases from V and 0 bases from J, the junction contained 4 bases not matched to a gene. This chain's CDR3 is CASGWDSSGNTIYF. The CDR3 DNA follows: TGTGCCAGCGGATGGGACAGCTCTGGAAACACCATATATTTT. Looking up the rest from reference TRBV25-1 and TRBJ1-3 gives the full variable domain: EADIYQTPRYLVIGTGKKITLECSQTMGHDKMYWYQQDPGMELHLIHYSYGVNSTEKGDLSSESTVSRIRTEHFPLTLESARPSHTSQYLCASGWDSSGNTIYFGEGSWLTVV.

The chain has TRBV29-1 and TRBJ2-5; 7 nucleotides line up with TRBD1. The CDR3 length is 15 residues. The J segment lost 2 bases and the V segment lost 5 bases, leaving 11 bases of the junction unmatched. Germline V gene sequence: CDR1 SQVTM, CDR2 ANQGSEA. The CDR3 DNA follows: TGCAGCGTTTCCAGGGGGTGGGATCCACAAGAGACCCAGTACTTC. Translation gives CSVSRGWDPQETQYF.

The chain links TRBV19 to TRBJ2-1, with 15 bases matching TRBD2. The trim removed 6 bases at V and 7 bases at J, leaving 1 base unmatched. Looked up from germline, CDR1 is LNHDA and CDR2 is SQIVND (reference sequence). This CDR3 has 14 amino acids. The CDR3 loop is CASRGLAGGNEQFF. The CDR3, as DNA: TGTGCCAGTAGGGGACTAGCGGGGGGTAATGAGCAGTTCTTC.

V and J are TRBV3-1 (or the pseudogene TRBV3-2) and TRBJ1-6, with TRBD1 as a possible D gene (5 bases). Trimming stripped 3 bases from V and 10 bases from J, with 10 bases between. This CDR3 is built from 13 residues. Germline-derived CDR1 and CDR2 are LGHDT and YNNKEL (reference sequence). The DNA for the CDR3 is TGTGCCAGCAGCCACGACAGCGACTCACCCCTCCACTTT. Translating it yields CASSHDSDSPLHF.

This chain joins TRBV18 and TRBJ1-5; weak D call: TRBD1 (6 bases). CDR1 is KGHSH and CDR2 is LQKENI in the germline V gene. CDR3 length: 14 amino acids. V was clipped by 6 bases and J by 6 bases, with 15 bases between them. CDR3 loop: CASSPGGAGQPQHF. CDR3 nucleotide sequence: TGTGCCAGCTCCCCCGGGGGGGCTGGTCAGCCCCAGCATTTT.

The chain combines TRBV4-2 with TRBJ1-2; TRBD1 is a possible D gene (6 bases). Germline V gene sequence: CDR1 LGHNA, CDR2 YNFKEQ. This CDR3 comprises 17 residues. Trimming took off 1 base at V and 2 bases at J, with 17 bases between the two ends. Here the CDR3 reads CASSQARGNRRNYGYTF. CDR3 DNA sequence: TGTGCCAGCAGCCAAGCGAGGGGGAATCGACGAAACTATGGCTACACCTTC.

The chain combines TRBV6-2 or TRBV6-3 with TRBJ1-2; D gene ambiguous. Deletions cut 2 bases from V and 4 bases from J, with 8 bases between. The CDR3 has 13 amino acids. Germline V gene lookup returns CDR1 MNHEY and CDR2 SVGEGT. The CDR3 protein is CASSYASGYGYTF. CDR3 DNA: TGTGCCAGCAGTTACGCCTCGGGCTATGGCTACACCTTC.

The chain is built from TRBV6-2 or TRBV6-3 and TRBJ2-7; D is possibly TRBD2 (6 bases). The CDR3 covers 15 residues. CDR1 and CDR2 from the germline V gene are MNHEY and SVGEGT. V shed 4 bases and J shed 2 bases, with 15 bases lying between them. CDR3 DNA: TGTGCCAGCAGTTTTCCGGGAGTAAGCCCCTACGAGCAGTACTTC. Its translation is CASSFPGVSPYEQYF.

This chain links TRBV7-3 with TRBJ2-3, with 8 nucleotides matching TRBD2. Germline CDR1 SGHTA, CDR2 FQGTGA. This CDR3 is 14 amino acids long. J lost 4 bases, V lost 5 bases, and 5 bases had no gene match. The chain's CDR3 is CASSQGLASDTQYF. As DNA, the CDR3 is TGTGCCAGCAGCCAAGGACTAGCATCAGATACGCAGTATTTT.

The chain is built from TRBV19 and TRBJ1-4, with 7 bases identical to TRBD1. CDR3 length: 15 residues. V dropped 9 bases and J dropped 3; count of bases not matched to a gene: 10. From germline, CDR1 is LNHDA and CDR2 SQIVND (reference sequence). The chain's CDR3 is CASSGLGTANEKLFF. In DNA form, the CDR3 reads TGTGCCAGCTCGGGACTGGGGACAGCTAATGAAAAACTGTTTTTT.

The genes are TRBV7-8 and TRBJ2-7; 14 bases fit TRBD2. The V segment lost 5 bases and the J segment 2 bases; nucleotides outside the gene matches: 2. The CDR3 runs 15 residues. Germline V gene lookup returns CDR1 SGHVS and CDR2 FQNEAQ. The CDR3 loop is CASSRLAGGTYEQYF. The CDR3 DNA follows: TGTGCCAGCAGCCGACTAGCGGGAGGGACCTACGAGCAGTACTTC.

This chain connects TRBV11-2 to TRBJ2-7, with TRBD2 matching over 7 bases. V was clipped by 5 bases and J by 3 bases; unmatched bases: 10. The length of the CDR3 is 15 residues. The V gene's germline CDR1 is SGHAT and CDR2 FQNNGV. CDR3 in amino acids: CASSPQAGKYYEQYF. CDR3 DNA sequence: TGTGCCAGCAGCCCCCAAGCGGGGAAATACTACGAGCAGTACTTC. Together with reference TRBV11-2 and TRBJ2-7, the CDR3 gives the full variable domain: EAGVAQSPRYKIIEKRQSVAFWCNPISGHATLYWYQQILGQGPKLLIQFQNNGVVDDSQLPKDRFSAERLKGVDSTLKIQPAKLEDSAVYLCASSPQAGKYYEQYFGPGTRLTVT.

The rearrangement uses TRBV20-1 and TRBJ2-2, with D hard to call. The germline V gene has CDR1 DFQATT and CDR2 SNEGSKA (reference sequence). The CDR3 has 15 amino acids. The ends were cut back, 3 bases at V and 1 base at J, with 12 bases in the middle. CDR3 region: CSASATFGNTGELFF. DNA of the CDR3: TGCAGTGCTAGTGCGACATTCGGGAACACCGGGGAGCTGTTTTTT.

The rearrangement joins TRBV30 to TRBJ1-2, with D perhaps matching TRBD1 (6 bases). Trimming pared 4 bases from V and 7 bases from J, leaving 10 bases between. This CDR3 is built from 11 residues. CDR1 is GTSNPN and CDR2 is SVGIG in the germline V gene (reference sequence). DNA of the CDR3: TGTGCCTGGAACAGGGAAGGTGGCTACACCTTC. Its translation: CAWNREGGYTF.